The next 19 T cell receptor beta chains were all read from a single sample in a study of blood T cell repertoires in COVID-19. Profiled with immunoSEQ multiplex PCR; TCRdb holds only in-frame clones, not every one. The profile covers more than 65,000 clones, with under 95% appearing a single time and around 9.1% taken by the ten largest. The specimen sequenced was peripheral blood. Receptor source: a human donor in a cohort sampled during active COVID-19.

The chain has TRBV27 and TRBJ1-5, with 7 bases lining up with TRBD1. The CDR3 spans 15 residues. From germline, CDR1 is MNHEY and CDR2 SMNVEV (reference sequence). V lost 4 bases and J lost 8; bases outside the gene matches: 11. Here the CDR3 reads CASSSYPNRGEPQHF. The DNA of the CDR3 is TGTGCCAGCAGTTCTTACCCGAACAGGGGCGAGCCCCAGCATTTT.

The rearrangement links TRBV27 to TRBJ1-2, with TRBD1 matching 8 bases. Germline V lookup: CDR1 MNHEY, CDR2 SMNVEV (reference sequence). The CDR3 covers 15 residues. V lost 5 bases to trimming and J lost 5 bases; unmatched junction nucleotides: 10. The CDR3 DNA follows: TGTGCCAGCAGTGTCCCCGGGGACAGGTTGTATGGCTACACCTTC. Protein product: CASSVPGDRLYGYTF.

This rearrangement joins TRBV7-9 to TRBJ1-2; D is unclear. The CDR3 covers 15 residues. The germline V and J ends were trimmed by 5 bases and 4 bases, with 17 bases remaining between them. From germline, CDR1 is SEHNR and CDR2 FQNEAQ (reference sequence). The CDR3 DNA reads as TGTGCCAGCAGCCCAGGCGTCAGGCCCCTCTATGGCTACACCTTC. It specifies CASSPGVRPLYGYTF.

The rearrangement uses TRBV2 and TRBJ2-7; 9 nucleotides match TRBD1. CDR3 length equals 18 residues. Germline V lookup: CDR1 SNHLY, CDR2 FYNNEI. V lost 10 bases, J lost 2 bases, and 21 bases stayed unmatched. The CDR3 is CATLSPGQGKTAAYEQYF. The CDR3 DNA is TGTGCCACCCTCTCCCCGGGACAGGGAAAAACGGCTGCCTACGAGCAGTACTTC.

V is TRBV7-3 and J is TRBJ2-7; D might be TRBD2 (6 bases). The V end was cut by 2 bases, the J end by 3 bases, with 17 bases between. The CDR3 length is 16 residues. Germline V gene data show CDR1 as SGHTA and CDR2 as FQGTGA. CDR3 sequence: CASSLWLRGWYYEQYF. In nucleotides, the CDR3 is TGTGCCAGCAGCTTATGGTTGCGGGGTTGGTACTACGAGCAGTACTTC.

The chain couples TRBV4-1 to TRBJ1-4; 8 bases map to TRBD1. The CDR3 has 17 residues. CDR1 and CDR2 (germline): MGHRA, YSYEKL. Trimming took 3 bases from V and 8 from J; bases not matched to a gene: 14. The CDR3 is CASSHQKQPGQGEKLFF. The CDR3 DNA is TGCGCCAGCAGCCACCAAAAACAACCCGGACAGGGCGAAAAACTGTTTTTT.

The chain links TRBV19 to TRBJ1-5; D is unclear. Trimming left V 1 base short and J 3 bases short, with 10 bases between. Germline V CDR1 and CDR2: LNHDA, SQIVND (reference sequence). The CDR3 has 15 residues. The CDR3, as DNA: TGTGCCAGTAGTATAGGAACCGGGGTCAATCAGCCCCAGCATTTT. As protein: CASSIGTGVNQPQHF.

The CDR3 DNA follows: TGTGCCAGTAGTATTCTCCAGTCTGGGGCCAACGTCCTGACTTTC. Translated: CASSILQSGANVLTF. The gene calls are TRBV19 and TRBJ2-6, with D unclear. V gave up 3 bases and J gave up 1 base, with 7 bases separating them. The CDR3 loop spans 15 amino acids. The germline gives CDR1 LNHDA, CDR2 SQIVND (reference sequence).

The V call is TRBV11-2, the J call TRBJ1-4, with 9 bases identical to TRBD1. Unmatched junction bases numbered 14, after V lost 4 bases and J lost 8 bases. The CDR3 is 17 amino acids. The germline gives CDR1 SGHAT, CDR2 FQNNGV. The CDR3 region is CASSSTARDRGREKLFF. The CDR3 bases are TGTGCCAGCAGCTCCACAGCCCGAGACAGGGGGAGGGAAAAACTGTTTTTT.

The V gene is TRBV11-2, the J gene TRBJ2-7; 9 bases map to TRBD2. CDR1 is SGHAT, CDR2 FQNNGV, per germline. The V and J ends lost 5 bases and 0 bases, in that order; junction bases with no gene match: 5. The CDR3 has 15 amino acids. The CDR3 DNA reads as TGTGCCAGCAGCCCAAGAGCGGGGGGCTCCTACGAGCAGTACTTC. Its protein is CASSPRAGGSYEQYF. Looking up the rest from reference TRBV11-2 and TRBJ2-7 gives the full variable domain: EAGVAQSPRYKIIEKRQSVAFWCNPISGHATLYWYQQILGQGPKLLIQFQNNGVVDDSQLPKDRFSAERLKGVDSTLKIQPAKLEDSAVYLCASSPRAGGSYEQYFGPGTRLTVT.

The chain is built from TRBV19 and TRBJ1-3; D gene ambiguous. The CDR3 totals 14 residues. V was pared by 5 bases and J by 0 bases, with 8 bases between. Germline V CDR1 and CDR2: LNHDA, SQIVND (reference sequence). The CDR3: CASSGVISGNTIYF. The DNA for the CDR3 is TGTGCCAGTAGTGGAGTTATCTCTGGAAACACCATATATTTT.

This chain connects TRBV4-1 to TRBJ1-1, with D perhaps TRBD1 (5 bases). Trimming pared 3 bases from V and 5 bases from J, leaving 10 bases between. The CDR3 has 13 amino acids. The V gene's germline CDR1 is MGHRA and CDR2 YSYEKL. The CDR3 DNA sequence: TGCGCCAGCAGCCACCCCGGGGGGACTGAAGCTTTCTTT. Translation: CASSHPGGTEAFF.

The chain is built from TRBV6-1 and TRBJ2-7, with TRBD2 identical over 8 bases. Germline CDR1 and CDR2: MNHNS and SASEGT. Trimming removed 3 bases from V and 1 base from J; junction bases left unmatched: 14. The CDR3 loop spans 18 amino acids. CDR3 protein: CASSDVSRASGGSYEQYF. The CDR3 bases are TGTGCCAGCAGTGATGTATCCCGGGCCAGCGGGGGTTCCTACGAGCAGTACTTC.

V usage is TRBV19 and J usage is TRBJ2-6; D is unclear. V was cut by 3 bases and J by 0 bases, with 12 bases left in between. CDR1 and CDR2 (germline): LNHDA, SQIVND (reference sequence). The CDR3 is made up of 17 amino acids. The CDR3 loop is CASSILVRSSGANVLTF. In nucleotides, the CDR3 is TGTGCCAGTAGTATTCTCGTAAGGAGCTCTGGGGCCAACGTCCTGACTTTC.

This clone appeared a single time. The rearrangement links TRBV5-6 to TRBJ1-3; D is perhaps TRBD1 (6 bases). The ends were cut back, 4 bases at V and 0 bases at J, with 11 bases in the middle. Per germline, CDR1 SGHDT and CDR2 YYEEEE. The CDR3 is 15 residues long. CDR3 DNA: TGTGCCAGCAGCCCCGAAGGGGGCTCTGGAAACACCATATATTTT. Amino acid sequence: CASSPEGGSGNTIYF.

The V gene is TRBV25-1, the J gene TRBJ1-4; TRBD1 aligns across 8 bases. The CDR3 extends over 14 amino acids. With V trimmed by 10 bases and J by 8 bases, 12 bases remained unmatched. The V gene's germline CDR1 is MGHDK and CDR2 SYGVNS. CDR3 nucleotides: TGTGCCACCCGAACACAGGGGGTACAGGAAAAACTGTTTTTT. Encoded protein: CATRTQGVQEKLFF.

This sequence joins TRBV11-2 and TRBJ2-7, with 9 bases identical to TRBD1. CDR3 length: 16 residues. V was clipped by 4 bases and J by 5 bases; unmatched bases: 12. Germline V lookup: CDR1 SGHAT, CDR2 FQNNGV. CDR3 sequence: CASSWGGDRVYNEQYF. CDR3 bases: TGTGCCAGCAGCTGGGGAGGGGACAGGGTTTACAACGAGCAGTACTTC.

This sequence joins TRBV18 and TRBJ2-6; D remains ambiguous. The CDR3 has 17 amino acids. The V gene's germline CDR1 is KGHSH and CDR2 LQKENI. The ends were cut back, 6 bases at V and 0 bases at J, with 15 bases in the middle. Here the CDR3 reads CASSHQDSISGANVLTF. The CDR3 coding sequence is TGTGCCAGCTCCCATCAGGATTCAATCTCTGGGGCCAACGTCCTGACTTTC. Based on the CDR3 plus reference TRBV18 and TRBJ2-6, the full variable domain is NAGVMQNPRHLVRRRGQEARLRCSPMKGHSHVYWYRQLPEEGLKFMVYLQKENIIDESGMPKERFSAEFPKEGPSILRIQQVVRGDSAAYFCASSHQDSISGANVLTFGAGSRLTVL.

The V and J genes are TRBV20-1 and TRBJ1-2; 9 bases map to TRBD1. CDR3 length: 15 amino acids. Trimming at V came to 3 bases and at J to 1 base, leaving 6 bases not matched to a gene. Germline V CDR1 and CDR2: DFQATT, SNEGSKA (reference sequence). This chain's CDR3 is CSASRTGAFNYGYTF. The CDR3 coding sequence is TGCAGTGCTAGTCGGACAGGGGCTTTTAACTATGGCTACACCTTC.